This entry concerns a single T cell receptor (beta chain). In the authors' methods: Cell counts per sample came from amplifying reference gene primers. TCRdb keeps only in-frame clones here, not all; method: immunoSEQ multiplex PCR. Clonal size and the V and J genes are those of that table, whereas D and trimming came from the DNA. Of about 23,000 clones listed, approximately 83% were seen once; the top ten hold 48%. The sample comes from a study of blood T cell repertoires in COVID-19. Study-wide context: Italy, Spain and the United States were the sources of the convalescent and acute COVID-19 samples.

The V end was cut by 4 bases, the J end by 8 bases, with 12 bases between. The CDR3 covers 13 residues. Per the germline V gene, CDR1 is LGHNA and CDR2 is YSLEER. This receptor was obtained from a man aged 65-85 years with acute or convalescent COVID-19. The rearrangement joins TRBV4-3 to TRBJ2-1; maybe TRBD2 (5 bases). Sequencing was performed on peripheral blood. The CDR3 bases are TGCGCCAGCAGCCGTATTCTGGGAGATGAGCAGTTCTTC. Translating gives CASSRILGDEQFF.